Below, 10 T cell receptor beta chains from the same sample are listed, as sequenced in a study of post-analysis software for immune sequencing data. Whole-study findings and limits: TRBV segments more frequent in patients than in controls numbered a few and included TRBV5-6, TRBV5-1 and TRBV20-1.

These TCRs are of unknown antigen specificity. Carried by the TCR beta cDNA libraries were unique molecular identifiers. TCRdb reprocessed the PCR reads with MiXCR, giving one entry per CDR3 protein. The sample includes roughly 700,000 distinct CDR3 sequences, 30% of them seen just once. Sequenced: blood. These receptor sequences come from a girl aged 10-17 years with multiple sclerosis.

The chain carries TRBV18 and TRBJ1-1; a possible D gene is TRBD1 (5 bases). This CDR3 is built from 14 residues. Trimming shortened V by 2 bases and J by 5 bases, and 12 bases separated the two germline ends. Per germline, CDR1 KGHSH and CDR2 LQKENI. The CDR3 DNA is TGTGCCAGCTCACCAAACGGGGGGTCTACTGAAGCTTTCTTT. The encoded protein is CASSPNGGSTEAFF.

The V gene is TRBV5-1, the J gene TRBJ2-1; D uncertain. Trimming removed 0 bases from V and 5 bases from J, with 9 bases in between. The CDR3 contains 14 residues. CDR1 is SGHRS and CDR2 is YFSETQ in the germline V gene. CDR3 nucleotide sequence: TGCGCCAGCAGCTTGGATGGCAGCGACAATGAGCAGTTCTTC. Residues: CASSLDGSDNEQFF.

The chain is built from TRBV29-1 and TRBJ2-3; no clear D gene. Per germline, CDR1 SQVTM and CDR2 ANQGSEA. The CDR3 runs to 15 residues. Deletions cut 0 bases from V and 1 base from J, with 11 bases between. This CDR3 is CSVEDQRIRTDTQYF. DNA for the CDR3: TGCAGCGTTGAAGATCAAAGGATCCGCACAGATACGCAGTATTTT.

J is TRBJ2-2 and V is TRBV10-2; 7 nucleotides align to TRBD1. The CDR3 is 15 residues long. J lost 6 bases, V lost 0 bases, and 4 bases had no gene match. Per germline, CDR1 WSHSY and CDR2 SAAADI. The CDR3: CASSESGQVAGELFF. For the CDR3, the DNA is TGCGCCAGCAGTGAGTCTGGACAGGTGGCCGGGGAGCTGTTTTTT.

The chain employs TRBV12-3 or TRBV12-4 and TRBJ1-1; D remains ambiguous. The CDR3 runs 14 residues. V lost 8 bases, J lost 1 base, and 14 bases lay in between. The CDR3: CASGAGQANTEAFF. The CDR3 DNA reads TGTGCCAGCGGCGCCGGGCAAGCGAACACTGAAGCTTTCTTT.

The rearrangement joins TRBV28 to TRBJ2-1; 9 nucleotides align to TRBD2. CDR1 and CDR2 from the germline V gene are MDHEN and SYDVKM. Unmatched junction bases numbered 20, after V lost 6 bases and J lost 8 bases. The CDR3 loop spans 18 amino acids. The CDR3 sequence is CASSSHPSGAGPWYEQFF. The CDR3 bases are TGTGCCAGCAGCTCCCATCCTAGCGGGGCCGGGCCTTGGTATGAGCAGTTCTTC.

This clonotype came up a few times. The V gene is TRBV2, the J gene TRBJ2-1, with 8 bases lining up with TRBD1. V shed 2 bases, J shed 12 bases, and the junction held 12 bases outside the gene matches. The CDR3 contains 15 residues. CDR1 and CDR2 from the germline V gene are SNHLY and FYNNEI. The CDR3 nucleotides read TGTGCCAGCAGTGAAATGTCGCAGGGGGCGGTTTGGCAGTTCTTC. The encoded protein is CASSEMSQGAVWQFF.

This clonotype was observed a few times. V gene TRBV10-1 combines with J gene TRBJ2-5; D gene uncertain. Germline V gives CDR1 WNHNN, CDR2 SYGVQD (reference sequence). V dropped 3 bases and J dropped 11 bases, with 13 bases sitting between them. The CDR3 is 12 residues long. In DNA, the CDR3 is TGCGCCAGCAGTGACCCTTACAATGAGCAGTACTTC. Its translation: CASSDPYNEQYF.

V gene TRBV27 combines with J gene TRBJ2-5; D may be TRBD1 (5 bases). Germline V gene sequence: CDR1 MNHEY, CDR2 SMNVEV (reference sequence). This CDR3 has 14 amino acids. Deletions cut 1 base from V and 7 bases from J, with 13 bases between. The CDR3 DNA reads as TGTGCCAGCAGTTTATGGGGCAGGGAAGGGACCCAGTACTTC. It is translated as CASSLWGREGTQYF.

This clonotype was seen a handful of times. The genes are TRBV10-1 and TRBJ2-1; 10 positions agree with TRBD2. Germline CDR1 and CDR2: WNHNN and SYGVQD (reference sequence). The CDR3 has 14 residues. The J segment lost 12 bases and the V segment lost 6 bases, leaving 11 bases of the junction unmatched. CDR3 sequence: CASSAGLARGGQFF. The CDR3 DNA reads TGCGCCAGCAGCGCGGGACTAGCGAGGGGGGGGCAGTTCTTC.